This is a list of T cell receptor beta chains from one sample in a study of a mutant IDH1 vaccine in newly diagnosed glioma. Method: immunoSEQ multiplex PCR; TCRdb's copy keeps in-frame clones and lacks some. The sample includes about 24,000 clones, roughly 90% of them seen just once. The sample in question was PBMCs, obtained from a glioma patient treated with radiotherapy, temozolomide or both. All receptors come from a man in his thirties or forties with glioma. Both conserved end residues are part of each CDR3. Fields, in order: CDR3 DNA, CDR3 protein, clone size, D gene, J gene, V gene. D genes are given only for firm matches. Size is omitted from some rows. Given values are once, few, many or a class for expanded clones.

cdr3_nt: TGTGCCAGCAGCCCCGCGGGGCATTCCAATCAGCCCCAGCATTTT; cdr3_aa: CASSPAGHSNQPQHF; clone_size: few; d_call: -; j_call: TRBJ1-5; v_call: TRBV6-5
cdr3_nt: TGCGCCAGCAGCCAAGAGTTCGGGCTTGCTGAAGCTTTCTTT; cdr3_aa: CASSQEFGLAEAFF; clone_size: -; d_call: -; j_call: TRBJ1-1; v_call: TRBV4-1
cdr3_nt: TGTGCCAGCAGTGAAGCGGGTCTCTCTGGAAACACCATATATTTT; cdr3_aa: CASSEAGLSGNTIYF; clone_size: -; d_call: -; j_call: TRBJ1-3; v_call: TRBV6-1
cdr3_nt: TGCGCCAGCAGCTTGGCGGTGAGGTTTGGCTCCTACGAGCAGTACTTC; cdr3_aa: CASSLAVRFGSYEQYF; clone_size: -; d_call: -; j_call: TRBJ2-7; v_call: TRBV5-1
cdr3_nt: TGTGCCACCAGCGGTCCCGGGACAGGGGAAGATACGCAGTATTTT; cdr3_aa: CATSGPGTGEDTQYF; clone_size: -; d_call: TRBD1; j_call: TRBJ2-3; v_call: TRBV15
cdr3_nt: TGCGCCAGCAGCTTGGCGGTGCGGGCCCAAGAGACCCAGTACTTC; cdr3_aa: CASSLAVRAQETQYF; clone_size: -; d_call: -; j_call: TRBJ2-5; v_call: TRBV5-1
cdr3_nt: TGTGCCTGGAATGGGGGCTCTGGAAACACCATATATTTT; cdr3_aa: CAWNGGSGNTIYF; clone_size: -; d_call: -; j_call: TRBJ1-3; v_call: TRBV30
cdr3_nt: TGTGCCAGCAGTGAATCATCTGGGGCCAACAATGAGCAGTTCTTC; cdr3_aa: CASSESSGANNEQFF; clone_size: -; d_call: -; j_call: TRBJ2-1; v_call: TRBV25-1
cdr3_nt: TGTGCCAGTAGTAATCGTCCTACAGGGGGAAGGACTAATGAAAAACTGTTTTTT; cdr3_aa: CASSNRPTGGRTNEKLFF; clone_size: -; d_call: TRBD1; j_call: TRBJ1-4; v_call: TRBV19
cdr3_nt: TGTGCCAGCAGTGAACAAGGGGGTCACAATCAGCCCCAGCATTTT; cdr3_aa: CASSEQGGHNQPQHF; clone_size: -; d_call: -; j_call: TRBJ1-5; v_call: TRBV6-1
cdr3_nt: TGTGCCAGCAGCCCAGGACAGGGAAACACTGAAGCTTTCTTT; cdr3_aa: CASSPGQGNTEAFF; clone_size: -; d_call: TRBD1; j_call: TRBJ1-1; v_call: TRBV7-9
cdr3_nt: TGCGCCAGCAGCGACCGGGAGTGGGGCACTGAAGCTTTCTTT; cdr3_aa: CASSDREWGTEAFF; clone_size: -; d_call: -; j_call: TRBJ1-1; v_call: TRBV5-1
cdr3_nt: TGTGCCTGGGACCCCAAAGGGTCTGAAGCTTTCTTT; cdr3_aa: CAWDPKGSEAFF; clone_size: few; d_call: -; j_call: TRBJ1-1; v_call: TRBV30
cdr3_nt: TGTGCCAGTAGTGCGGGCCAGACTAGCGTAAACACAGATACGCAGTATTTT; cdr3_aa: CASSAGQTSVNTDTQYF; clone_size: -; d_call: TRBD2; j_call: TRBJ2-3; v_call: TRBV19
cdr3_nt: TGCGCCAGCAGCCGCCGGGAGGGGGAAAACATTCAGTACTTC; cdr3_aa: CASSRREGENIQYF; clone_size: -; d_call: TRBD2; j_call: TRBJ2-4; v_call: TRBV4-1
cdr3_nt: TGCGCCAGCAGCGGGACAGTCCCCGAGCAGTACTTC; cdr3_aa: CASSGTVPEQYF; clone_size: -; d_call: TRBD1; j_call: TRBJ2-7; v_call: TRBV5-1
cdr3_nt: TGCGCCAGCAGCTTCGCGGATAACTATGGCTACACCTTC; cdr3_aa: CASSFADNYGYTF; clone_size: -; d_call: -; j_call: TRBJ1-2; v_call: TRBV5-1
cdr3_nt: TGTGCCAGCAGCTCTCTACAGGGTGGTAATTCACCCCTCCACTTT; cdr3_aa: CASSSLQGGNSPLHF; clone_size: -; d_call: -; j_call: TRBJ1-6; v_call: TRBV5-4
cdr3_nt: TGTGCCAGCAGCCACGGCAGGGGGAGAGAGACCCAGTACTTC; cdr3_aa: CASSHGRGRETQYF; clone_size: -; d_call: TRBD1; j_call: TRBJ2-5; v_call: TRBV25-1
cdr3_nt: TGTGCCAGCAGCTTAGGGGGGACCCTGAACTACGAGCAGTACTTC; cdr3_aa: CASSLGGTLNYEQYF; clone_size: -; d_call: -; j_call: TRBJ2-7; v_call: TRBV5-6
cdr3_nt: TGTGCCAGCAGCGCCCAGGGGGGCCCAGATACGCAGTATTTT; cdr3_aa: CASSAQGGPDTQYF; clone_size: -; d_call: -; j_call: TRBJ2-3; v_call: TRBV9
cdr3_nt: TGCGCCAGCAGCTCCCCTCAGTCGTCTGGGAGGGGCACTGAAGCTTTCTTT; cdr3_aa: CASSSPQSSGRGTEAFF; clone_size: -; d_call: -; j_call: TRBJ1-1; v_call: TRBV5-1
cdr3_nt: TGTGCTAGTGGTTTAGGGAGCTGGGGCGGCGGGAATGAGCAGTTCTTC; cdr3_aa: CASGLGSWGGGNEQFF; clone_size: -; d_call: -; j_call: TRBJ2-1; v_call: TRBV12-5
cdr3_nt: TGTGCTAGTGCGAGTCCTCCTCAGCCCCAGCATTTT; cdr3_aa: CASASPPQPQHF; clone_size: -; d_call: -; j_call: TRBJ1-5; v_call: TRBV12-5
cdr3_nt: TGTGCCAGCAGCGCGGGACAGGGGCAGGGTGGCTACACCTTC; cdr3_aa: CASSAGQGQGGYTF; clone_size: few; d_call: TRBD1; j_call: TRBJ1-2; v_call: TRBV7-9
cdr3_nt: TGTGCCAGCAGCCAATACAGGGAAACTGAAGCTTTCTTT; cdr3_aa: CASSQYRETEAFF; clone_size: -; d_call: -; j_call: TRBJ1-1; v_call: TRBV14
cdr3_nt: TGTGCCAGCAGCCTACGACAGGGAAGGGAAAACACTGAAGCTTTCTTT; cdr3_aa: CASSLRQGRENTEAFF; clone_size: few; d_call: TRBD1; j_call: TRBJ1-1; v_call: TRBV2
cdr3_nt: TGTGCCAGCAGCTCCCCCGCAGGGACCAGGGATGGCTACACCTTC; cdr3_aa: CASSSPAGTRDGYTF; clone_size: -; d_call: -; j_call: TRBJ1-2; v_call: TRBV5-4
cdr3_nt: TGTGCCAGTAGCCGGGACAGGGCGACTAATGAAAAACTGTTTTTT; cdr3_aa: CASSRDRATNEKLFF; clone_size: once; d_call: TRBD1; j_call: TRBJ1-4; v_call: TRBV19
cdr3_nt: TGTGCCAGCAGCTTGGCGGGAGAGCAGTACAATGAGCAGTTCTTC; cdr3_aa: CASSLAGEQYNEQFF; clone_size: -; d_call: -; j_call: TRBJ2-1; v_call: TRBV5-6
cdr3_nt: TGCGCCAGCAGCTTACAGGGGTTCAATGAGCAGTTCTTC; cdr3_aa: CASSLQGFNEQFF; clone_size: -; d_call: TRBD1; j_call: TRBJ2-1; v_call: TRBV5-1
cdr3_nt: TGTGCCACCAGCAGAGATACCAGGGCCCTAGGGTACGAGCAGTACTTC; cdr3_aa: CATSRDTRALGYEQYF; clone_size: -; d_call: -; j_call: TRBJ2-7; v_call: TRBV15
cdr3_nt: TGCGCCAGCCGAAACTTCGGGGACAGCAACTCGGGGGCCCAGTACTTC; cdr3_aa: CASRNFGDSNSGAQYF; clone_size: -; d_call: -; j_call: TRBJ2-5; v_call: TRBV4-1
cdr3_nt: TGCAGCGTGTGGCAAGTCTACGAGCAGTACTTC; cdr3_aa: CSVWQVYEQYF; clone_size: -; d_call: -; j_call: TRBJ2-7; v_call: TRBV29-1
cdr3_nt: TGTGCCAGCAGTTGGGGGCAGGGTGGTGAAAAACTGTTTTTT; cdr3_aa: CASSWGQGGEKLFF; clone_size: -; d_call: -; j_call: TRBJ1-4; v_call: TRBV6-5
cdr3_nt: TGTGCCAGCAGTGGTCTAGGGACCGGGGAGCTGTTTTTT; cdr3_aa: CASSGLGTGELFF; clone_size: -; d_call: -; j_call: TRBJ2-2; v_call: TRBV2
cdr3_nt: TGTGCCAGCAGTGAATATGGGACTTCTGGGGCCAACGTCCTGACTTTC; cdr3_aa: CASSEYGTSGANVLTF; clone_size: -; d_call: -; j_call: TRBJ2-6; v_call: TRBV25-1
cdr3_nt: TGTGCCAGCAGTCGGTACCAGGGGGCGGACTATGGCTACACCTTC; cdr3_aa: CASSRYQGADYGYTF; clone_size: once; d_call: TRBD1; j_call: TRBJ1-2; v_call: TRBV2
cdr3_nt: TGTGCCAGCAGAGTGGTTGAAGCTTTCTTT; cdr3_aa: CASRVVEAFF; clone_size: -; d_call: -; j_call: TRBJ1-1; v_call: TRBV6-1
cdr3_nt: TGCGCCAGCACCCGATCCCTAGGACTGATGAACACTGAAGCTTTCTTT; cdr3_aa: CASTRSLGLMNTEAFF; clone_size: -; d_call: -; j_call: TRBJ1-1; v_call: TRBV5-1
cdr3_nt: TGCAGCGCCCTGGACCCGGGGGGCTATGGCTACACCTTC; cdr3_aa: CSALDPGGYGYTF; clone_size: -; d_call: -; j_call: TRBJ1-2; v_call: TRBV29-1
cdr3_nt: TGTGCCTGGAGTGACGACAGGGGCTTGGTGTATGGCTACACCTTC; cdr3_aa: CAWSDDRGLVYGYTF; clone_size: -; d_call: TRBD1; j_call: TRBJ1-2; v_call: TRBV30
cdr3_nt: TGTGCCAGCAGCGGCGGGTTAGGGAACGAGCAGTACTTC; cdr3_aa: CASSGGLGNEQYF; clone_size: -; d_call: -; j_call: TRBJ2-7; v_call: TRBV5-6
cdr3_nt: TGTGCCAGTAGTATAGATGGGGCGTACCAAGAGACCCAGTACTTC; cdr3_aa: CASSIDGAYQETQYF; clone_size: -; d_call: -; j_call: TRBJ2-5; v_call: TRBV19
cdr3_nt: TGTGCCAGCAGCAAAGCCCCGTTC; cdr3_aa: CASSKAPF; clone_size: -; d_call: -; j_call: TRBJ2-7; v_call: TRBV21-1
cdr3_nt: TGTGCCAGCAGCCTTAAAGTACTGCAGTTCTTC; cdr3_aa: CASSLKVLQFF; clone_size: -; d_call: -; j_call: TRBJ2-1; v_call: TRBV11-2
cdr3_nt: TGTGCCAGCAGCTTGGGGAGGGTGAACACTGAAGCTTTCTTT; cdr3_aa: CASSLGRVNTEAFF; clone_size: -; d_call: -; j_call: TRBJ1-1; v_call: TRBV5-6
cdr3_nt: TGTGCCAGTAGGAGGACCCGGGACGCCTACGAGCAGTACTTC; cdr3_aa: CASRRTRDAYEQYF; clone_size: once; d_call: -; j_call: TRBJ2-7; v_call: TRBV19
cdr3_nt: TGTGCCAGTAGTATGGGTAGCGGCAACAATGAGCAGTTCTTC; cdr3_aa: CASSMGSGNNEQFF; clone_size: -; d_call: -; j_call: TRBJ2-1; v_call: TRBV19
cdr3_nt: TGTGCCAGCAGTGAATGGGGGGGAGATGGCTACACCTTC; cdr3_aa: CASSEWGGDGYTF; clone_size: -; d_call: -; j_call: TRBJ1-2; v_call: TRBV2
cdr3_nt: TGTGCCAGCAGCTCATGGGGATGGGAGGCCCGGCAGCCCCAGCATTTT; cdr3_aa: CASSSWGWEARQPQHF; clone_size: -; d_call: -; j_call: TRBJ1-5; v_call: TRBV2
cdr3_nt: TGTGCCAGCAGCTTGAAGGACAGGGGGCCGAGTGAGCAGTACTTC; cdr3_aa: CASSLKDRGPSEQYF; clone_size: -; d_call: TRBD1; j_call: TRBJ2-7; v_call: TRBV5-4
cdr3_nt: TGTGCCAGCAGCTTAGATCCACGGGGACCCAATGAAAAACTGTTTTTT; cdr3_aa: CASSLDPRGPNEKLFF; clone_size: -; d_call: -; j_call: TRBJ1-4; v_call: TRBV11-2
cdr3_nt: TGCACCAGCAGCCAGTTCCCTGACAACGCTGGGGCCAACGTCCTGACTTTC; cdr3_aa: CTSSQFPDNAGANVLTF; clone_size: -; d_call: -; j_call: TRBJ2-6; v_call: TRBV1
cdr3_nt: TGTGCCAGCAGCCAATTGGGGGGCTCTGGGGCCAACGTCCTGACTTTC; cdr3_aa: CASSQLGGSGANVLTF; clone_size: -; d_call: -; j_call: TRBJ2-6; v_call: TRBV7-9
cdr3_nt: TGTGCCAGCAGCTTGGGCACAGGACACATGAACACTGAAGCTTTCTTT; cdr3_aa: CASSLGTGHMNTEAFF; clone_size: -; d_call: -; j_call: TRBJ1-1; v_call: TRBV5-8
cdr3_nt: TGTGCCAGCAGTTTATCAGGGAGGAGGGCGGCGGTCACCGGGGAGCTGTTTTTT; cdr3_aa: CASSLSGRRAAVTGELFF; clone_size: -; d_call: -; j_call: TRBJ2-2; v_call: TRBV27